Sequencing of this T cell receptor (beta chain) was carried out in a study of blood T cell repertoires in COVID-19. This clone was counted a few times. CDR1 is SGHTA and CDR2 is FQGTGA in the germline V gene. This CDR3 has 14 residues. The V gene lost 4 bases and the J gene lost 5 bases, with 14 bases spanning the gap. Assay: immunoSEQ multiplex PCR; the TCRdb copy retains only in-frame clones and omits some. The table records a few hundred thousand clones, 70% to 90% of them present only once. This chain links TRBV7-3 with TRBJ1-1; D unclear. The receptor comes from a woman aged 30 to 39 who had recovered from COVID-19. Sequenced: peripheral blood. The CDR3 region is CASSSTPYATEAFF. Written as DNA, the CDR3 is TGTGCCAGCAGCTCCACTCCTTATGCAACTGAAGCTTTCTTT.